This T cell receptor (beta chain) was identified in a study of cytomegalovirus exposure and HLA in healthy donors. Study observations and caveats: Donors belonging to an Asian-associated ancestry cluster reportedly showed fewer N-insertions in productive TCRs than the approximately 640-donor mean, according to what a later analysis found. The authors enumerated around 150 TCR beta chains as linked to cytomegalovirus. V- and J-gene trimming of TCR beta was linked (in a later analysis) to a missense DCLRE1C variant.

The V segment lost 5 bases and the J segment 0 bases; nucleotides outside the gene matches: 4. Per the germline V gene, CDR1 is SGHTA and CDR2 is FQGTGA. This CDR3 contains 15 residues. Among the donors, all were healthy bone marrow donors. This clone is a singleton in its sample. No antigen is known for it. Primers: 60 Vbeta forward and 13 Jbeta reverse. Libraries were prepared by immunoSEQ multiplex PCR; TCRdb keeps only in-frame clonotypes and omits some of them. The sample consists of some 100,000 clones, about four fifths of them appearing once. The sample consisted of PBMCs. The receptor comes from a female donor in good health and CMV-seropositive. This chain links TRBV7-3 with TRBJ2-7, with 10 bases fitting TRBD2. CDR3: CASSLQRGGSYEQYF. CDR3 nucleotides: TGTGCCAGCAGCCTCCAGCGGGGGGGCTCCTACGAGCAGTACTTC.